One and the same sample provided the 17 T cell receptor beta chains below, sequenced in a study of blood T cell repertoires in COVID-19. Sequencing was performed with immunoSEQ multiplex PCR; in TCRdb, only in-frame clones are kept and a portion is missing. Among approximately 350,000 clones listed, around 90% were seen once. The specimen sequenced was peripheral blood. The receptors come from a middle-aged man with acute or convalescent COVID-19.

This clone was seen only once. CDR3 in DNA: TGTGCCAGCAGTCTAAACAGGGGAGAGCAGTTCTTC. It specifies CASSLNRGEQFF. The genes are TRBV12-3 or TRBV12-4 and TRBJ2-1, with 7 bases lining up with TRBD1. The CDR3 runs 12 residues. J lost 10 bases, V lost 5 bases, and 5 bases had no gene match.

The chain employs TRBV4-3 and TRBJ1-2; possible D gene TRBD1, 6 bases. V gave up 0 bases and J gave up 7 bases, with 18 bases separating them. This CDR3 region has 16 residues. In germline, CDR1 is LGHNA, CDR2 YSLEER. The CDR3 sequence is CASSQDLYGGGGGYTF. In nucleotides, the CDR3 is TGCGCCAGCAGCCAAGATCTCTACGGGGGAGGGGGTGGCTACACCTTC.

This chain links TRBV5-1 with TRBJ1-5, with TRBD1 as a possible D gene (5 bases). Per germline, CDR1 SGHRS and CDR2 YFSETQ. Trimming left V 0 bases short and J 6 bases short, with 13 bases between. This CDR3 region has 15 residues. The CDR3 is CASSLEVGRAQPQHF. CDR3 coding DNA: TGCGCCAGCAGCTTGGAGGTCGGCAGGGCTCAGCCCCAGCATTTT.

V gene TRBV11-3 combines with J gene TRBJ2-2; the D is unclear. With 1 base removed from V and 6 bases from J, the gap between germline ends came to 15 bases. The CDR3 loop spans 16 amino acids. The V gene's germline CDR1 is SGHNT and CDR2 YENEEA. The CDR3 spells CASSLVYSHPAGELFF. Here the CDR3 DNA reads TGTGCCAGCAGCTTAGTTTACAGTCACCCCGCCGGGGAGCTGTTTTTT.

This chain uses TRBV29-1 with TRBJ1-1; D remains unclear. Trimming left V 5 bases short and J 0 bases short, with 16 bases between. The CDR3 extends over 15 amino acids. Germline loops: CDR1 SQVTM, CDR2 ANQGSEA. DNA of the CDR3: TGCAGCGTTCGGGGTCGAAGTGCCATGAACACTGAAGCTTTCTTT. It specifies CSVRGRSAMNTEAFF. The full variable domain, rest sourced from reference TRBV29-1 and TRBJ1-1, is SAVISQKPSRDICQRGTSLTIQCQVDSQVTMMFWYRQQPGQSLTLIATANQGSEATYESGFVIDKFPISRPNLTFSTLTVSNMSPEDSSIYLCSVRGRSAMNTEAFFGQGTRLTVV.

The V call is TRBV7-2, the J call TRBJ2-2; D call uncertain. The V end lost 5 bases, the J end lost 7 bases, and 17 bases lay between the germline ends. This CDR3 region has 15 residues. Germline values: CDR1 SGHTA, CDR2 FQGNSA. CDR3 sequence: CASSPLVSAVGELFF. The CDR3 DNA follows: TGTGCCAGCAGCCCCCTGGTTTCGGCGGTCGGGGAGCTGTTTTTT.

The V call is TRBV6-1, the J call TRBJ1-2; 7 nucleotides agree with TRBD1. CDR3 length: 15 amino acids. Germline V gene data show CDR1 as MNHNS and CDR2 as SASEGT. The V segment lost 2 bases and the J segment 5 bases; nucleotides outside the gene matches: 8. DNA of the CDR3: TGTGCCAGCAGTGAATTCGCAGGGGGTTATTATGGCTACACCTTC. This gives the protein CASSEFAGGYYGYTF.

The V and J genes are TRBV3-1 (or the pseudogene TRBV3-2) and TRBJ1-1, with D hard to call. CDR1 is LGHDT, CDR2 YNNKEL, per germline (reference sequence). The CDR3 spans 14 residues. The germline V and J ends were trimmed by 1 base and 7 bases, with 13 bases remaining between them. Here the CDR3 reads CASSQALPQFEAFF. Written as DNA, the CDR3 is TGTGCCAGCAGCCAAGCCCTGCCCCAGTTTGAAGCTTTCTTT.

The CDR3 is CASSLRRAGAGNEQFF. DNA for the CDR3: TGTGCCAGCAGCCTCAGGAGGGCGGGGGCCGGGAATGAGCAGTTCTTC. The V and J genes are TRBV5-8 and TRBJ2-1; D might be TRBD2 (7 bases). Germline V gives CDR1 SGHTS, CDR2 YDEGEE. The CDR3 consists of 16 residues. Trimming cost V 4 bases and J 7 bases, with 21 bases left between them. Complete variable domain (other parts from reference TRBV5-8 and TRBJ2-1): EAGVTQSPTHLIKTRGQQATLRCSPISGHTSVYWYQQALGLGLQFLLWYDEGEERNRGNFPPRFSGRQFPNYSSELNVNALELEDSALYLCASSLRRAGAGNEQFFGPGTRLTVL.

This rearrangement joins TRBV3-1 (or the pseudogene TRBV3-2) to TRBJ1-1, with TRBD1 identical over 9 bases. The CDR3 totals 15 residues. Per germline, CDR1 LGHDT and CDR2 YNNKEL (reference sequence). V shed 0 bases, J shed 5 bases, and the junction held 4 bases outside the gene matches. The CDR3 spells CASSQDTGGWTEAFF. In DNA form, the CDR3 reads TGTGCCAGCAGCCAAGACACAGGGGGCTGGACTGAAGCTTTCTTT.

V gene TRBV9 combines with J gene TRBJ1-6; D possibly corresponds to TRBD1 (5 bases). Trimming pared 0 bases from V and 10 bases from J, leaving 20 bases between. This CDR3 has 17 amino acids. Germline V gene lookup returns CDR1 SGDLS and CDR2 YYNGEE. This chain's CDR3 is CASSVAFSGGSESPLHF. In DNA form, the CDR3 reads TGTGCCAGCAGCGTAGCTTTTTCTGGGGGGAGCGAATCACCCCTCCACTTT.

This chain links TRBV7-8 with TRBJ2-3; 8 nucleotides line up with TRBD2. Germline loops: CDR1 SGHVS, CDR2 FQNEAQ. The trim removed 5 bases at V and 3 bases at J, leaving 13 bases unmatched. This CDR3 is built from 17 residues. The CDR3 here is CASSQLGGGRRTDTQYF. The CDR3 DNA is TGTGCCAGCAGCCAGCTCGGGGGCGGGAGGAGGACAGATACGCAGTATTTT.

This chain uses TRBV30 with TRBJ1-6, with D tentatively TRBD1 (5 bases). Looked up from germline, CDR1 is GTSNPN and CDR2 is SVGIG (reference sequence). There are 14 residues in the CDR3. The V and J ends lost 3 bases and 7 bases respectively, with 13 bases between them. This chain's CDR3 is CAWRGQYQNSPLHF. The DNA of the CDR3 is TGTGCCTGGAGGGGGCAGTACCAAAATTCACCCCTCCACTTT.

The J gene is TRBJ1-6, the V gene TRBV7-2; TRBD1 matches at 7 bases. The V segment lost 5 bases and the J segment 4 bases; nucleotides outside the gene matches: 8. From germline, CDR1 is SGHTA and CDR2 FQGNSA. The CDR3 runs 16 residues. CDR3 DNA: TGTGCCAGCAGCGTTAGGCCGACAGGGTATAATTCACCCCTCCACTTT. As protein: CASSVRPTGYNSPLHF.

The chain couples TRBV3-1 (or the pseudogene TRBV3-2) to TRBJ1-1; no clear D. Germline CDR1 and CDR2: LGHDT and YNNKEL (reference sequence). The CDR3 sequence is 13 residues long. The V and J ends lost 2 bases and 5 bases respectively, with 9 bases between them. CDR3 residues: CASSQFSGTEAFF. CDR3 nucleotide sequence: TGTGCCAGCAGCCAATTCAGTGGTACTGAAGCTTTCTTT.

The chain couples TRBV18 to TRBJ2-7; TRBD1 is a possible D gene (5 bases). Per the germline V gene, CDR1 is KGHSH and CDR2 is LQKENI. This CDR3 comprises 15 residues. V shed 0 bases and J shed 5 bases, with 14 bases lying between them. Written as DNA, the CDR3 is TGTGCCAGCTCACCACCTTCAGCAGGGTCCCACGAGCAGTACTTC. Its protein product is CASSPPSAGSHEQYF.

The CDR3 DNA sequence: TGCGCCAGCAGCCTGGGGGCCTGGAATTCACCCCTCCACTTT. Translation gives CASSLGAWNSPLHF. The J gene is TRBJ1-6, the V gene TRBV5-1; possible D gene TRBD1, 6 bases. CDR3 length: 14 residues. Looked up from germline, CDR1 is SGHRS and CDR2 is YFSETQ. V dropped 4 bases and J dropped 7 bases, with 12 bases sitting between them.